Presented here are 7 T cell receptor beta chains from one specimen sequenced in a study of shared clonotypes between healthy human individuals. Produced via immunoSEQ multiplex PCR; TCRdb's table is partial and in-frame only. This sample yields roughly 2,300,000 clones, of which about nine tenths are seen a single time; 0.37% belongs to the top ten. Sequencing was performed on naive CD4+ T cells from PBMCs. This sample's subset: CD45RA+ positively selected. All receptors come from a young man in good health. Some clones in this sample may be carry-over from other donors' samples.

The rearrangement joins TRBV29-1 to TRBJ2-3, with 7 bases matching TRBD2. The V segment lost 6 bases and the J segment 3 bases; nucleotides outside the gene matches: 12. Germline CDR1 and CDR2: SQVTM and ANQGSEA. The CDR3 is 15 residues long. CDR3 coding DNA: TGCAGCGTCGACCGAGGGTTGGGGGGGACAGATACGCAGTATTTT. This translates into CSVDRGLGGTDTQYF.

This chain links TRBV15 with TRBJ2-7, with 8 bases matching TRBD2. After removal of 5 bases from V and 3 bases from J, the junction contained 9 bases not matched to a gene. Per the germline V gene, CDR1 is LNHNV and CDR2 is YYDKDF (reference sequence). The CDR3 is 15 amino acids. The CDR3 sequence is CATSPGTGGNYEQYF. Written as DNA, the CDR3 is TGTGCCACCAGCCCCGGGACGGGAGGGAACTACGAGCAGTACTTC.

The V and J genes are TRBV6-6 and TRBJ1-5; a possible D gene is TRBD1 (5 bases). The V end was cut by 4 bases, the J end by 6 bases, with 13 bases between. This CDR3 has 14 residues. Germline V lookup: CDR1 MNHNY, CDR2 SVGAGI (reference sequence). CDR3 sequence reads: CASSSSQVTQPQHF. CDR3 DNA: TGTGCCAGCAGTTCTTCACAGGTGACTCAGCCCCAGCATTTT.

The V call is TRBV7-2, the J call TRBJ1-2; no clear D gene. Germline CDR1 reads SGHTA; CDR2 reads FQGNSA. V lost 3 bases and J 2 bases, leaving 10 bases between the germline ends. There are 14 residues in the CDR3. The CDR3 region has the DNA TGTGCCAGCAGCTTCCCAAGGTTCAACTATGGCTACACCTTC. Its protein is CASSFPRFNYGYTF.

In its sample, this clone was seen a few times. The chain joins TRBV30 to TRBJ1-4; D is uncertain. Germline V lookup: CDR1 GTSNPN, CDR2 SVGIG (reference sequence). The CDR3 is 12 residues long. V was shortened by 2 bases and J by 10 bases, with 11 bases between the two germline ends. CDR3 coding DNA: TGTGCCTGGAGTACTTCCCCAGGAAAACTGTTTTTT. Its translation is CAWSTSPGKLFF.

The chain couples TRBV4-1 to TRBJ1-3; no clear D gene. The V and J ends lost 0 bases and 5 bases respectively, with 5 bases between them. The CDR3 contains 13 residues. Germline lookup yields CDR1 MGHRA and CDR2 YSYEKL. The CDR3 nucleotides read TGCGCCAGCAGCCAAGATCGAAGAAACACCATATATTTT. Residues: CASSQDRRNTIYF.

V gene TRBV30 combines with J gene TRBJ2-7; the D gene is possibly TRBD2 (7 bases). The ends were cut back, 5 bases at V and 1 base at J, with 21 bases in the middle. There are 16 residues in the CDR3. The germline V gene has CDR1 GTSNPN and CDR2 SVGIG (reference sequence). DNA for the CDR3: TGTGCCTGGTCGGGGGAGGGGGTTGCGGGTTCCTACGAGCAGTACTTC. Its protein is CAWSGEGVAGSYEQYF.